These 18 T cell receptor beta chains were all obtained from the same sample, sequenced in a study of blood T cells in healthy people across ages. A second PCR of 7 to 11 cycles used a sample-barcoded 5' primer and a J-beta primer mix. MiXCR, applied by TCRdb to the 5' RACE reads, yields one record per CDR3 protein. The table lists 1.5 million to 2 million distinct CDR3 sequences, approximately 32% of them singletons. The material sequenced was blood. The receptors were sampled from a woman aged 25 to 39 in good health.

The chain combines TRBV5-1 with TRBJ2-3, with 7 bases lining up with TRBD2. The germline CDR1 and CDR2 sequences are SGHRS and YFSETQ. Germline trimming cut 5 bases from V and 4 bases from J; bases unmatched to any gene: 13. The CDR3 has 16 amino acids. The CDR3 DNA reads TGCGCCAGCAGTCCGGGGTGGACTAGGATCCCAGATACGCAGTATTTT. Protein: CASSPGWTRIPDTQYF. Combining the CDR3 with reference TRBV5-1 and TRBJ2-3 gives the whole variable domain KAGVTQTPRYLIKTRGQQVTLSCSPISGHRSVSWYQQTPGQGLQFLFEYFSETQRNKGNFPGRFSGRQFSNSRSEMNVSTLELGDSALYLCASSPGWTRIPDTQYFGPGTRLTVL.

This clonotype was observed a few times. J is TRBJ1-1 and V is TRBV10-3; 10 bases fit TRBD1. The J segment lost 0 bases and the V segment lost 6 bases, leaving 4 bases of the junction unmatched. The CDR3 covers 15 residues. In germline, CDR1 is ENHRY, CDR2 SYGVKD. The CDR3 spells CAISRQGALNTEAFF. CDR3 bases: TGTGCCATCAGCCGACAGGGGGCCCTGAACACTGAAGCTTTCTTT.

V is TRBV5-1 and J is TRBJ2-5, with no clear D. The V gene's germline CDR1 is SGHRS and CDR2 YFSETQ. Trimming removed 3 bases from V and 5 bases from J, with 11 bases in between. This CDR3 is built from 13 residues. As DNA, the CDR3 is TGCGCCAGCAGCTCCCGTCCCCTTGAGACCCAGTACTTC. Residues: CASSSRPLETQYF.

Regarding this clonotype: One end of the junction fails to match germline, which may point to a read error. The CDR3 region is CASTQRAGPAGETQYF. The CDR3 region has the DNA TGTGCCAGCACCCAACGAGCGGGCCCGGCGGGGGAGACCCAGTACTTC. The rearrangement links TRBV3-1 to TRBJ2-5; possibly TRBD2 for D (6 bases). The CDR3 consists of 16 residues. The germline V gene encodes CDR1 LGHDT and CDR2 YNNKEL (reference sequence).

This clonotype was seen only a few times. The chain carries TRBV29-1 and TRBJ1-1, with TRBD1 matching 7 bases. Germline assignment: CDR1 SQVTM and CDR2 ANQGSEA. Trimming removed 7 bases from V and 3 bases from J; junction bases left unmatched: 14. The CDR3 runs 15 residues. CDR3 sequence (DNA): TGCAGCGACCTAATAGGCGGGACAGACTACACTGAAGCTTTCTTT. It yields the protein CSDLIGGTDYTEAFF.

This clonotype was observed at least ten times. The chain couples TRBV7-4 to TRBJ1-4; the D is unclear. V was shortened by 5 bases and J by 16 bases, with 20 bases between the two germline ends. This CDR3 has 13 amino acids. The V gene's germline CDR1 is SGHVT and CDR2 SQSDAQ. CDR3 amino acids: CASSLPRTRVWFF. The CDR3 DNA is TGTGCCAGCAGCCTCCCCAGAACCCGGGTGTGGTTTTTT.

Notes on this clonotype: Germline is not matched at one junction end, which may reflect a read error. The chain carries TRBV18 and TRBJ2-1; TRBD1 is a possible D gene (7 bases). CDR1 is KGHSH and CDR2 is LQKENI in the germline V gene. There are 15 residues in the CDR3. The CDR3, as DNA: TGTGCCAGCTCACCCCAGGGGGTGGACTACAATGAGCAGGTCTTC. This translates into CASSPQGVDYNEQVF.

This chain uses TRBV11-2 with TRBJ2-7; D is tentatively TRBD1 or TRBD2 (5 bases each). The CDR3 runs to 16 residues. Trimming shortened V by 5 bases and J by 0 bases, and 17 bases separated the two germline ends. The V gene's germline CDR1 is SGHAT and CDR2 FQNNGV. CDR3 DNA sequence: TGTGCCAGCAGCCCGTGGGACCCCGCTAGCTCCTACGAGCAGTACTTC. It translates to CASSPWDPASSYEQYF.

Worth noting for this clonotype: Since a much larger clone is just one base distant, this may be a read error. The V gene is TRBV27, the J gene TRBJ2-1; tentative D call: TRBD1 (6 bases). The V gene lost 1 base and the J gene lost 6 bases, with 7 bases spanning the gap. Germline CDR1 and CDR2: MNHEY and SMNVEV (reference sequence). CDR3 length equals 13 residues. The CDR3 spells CASSLYRVNEQFF. As DNA, the CDR3 is TGTGCCAGCAGTTTATACAGGGTCAATGAGCAGTTCTTC.

This clonotype was seen more than once but under ten times. The chain uses TRBV5-1 and TRBJ1-1; possibly TRBD1 for D (6 bases). With 4 bases removed from V and 7 bases from J, the gap between germline ends came to 17 bases. The CDR3 runs 14 residues. Germline-derived CDR1 and CDR2 are SGHRS and YFSETQ. The CDR3 DNA reads as TGCGCCAGCAGCCTCTCTTTGGACAGCTATGAAGCTTTCTTT. This translates into CASSLSLDSYEAFF.

For the CDR3, the DNA is TGTGCCAGCAGCCCCCGACAGGGTCTATACCAGCCCCAGCATTTT. Translation gives CASSPRQGLYQPQHF. The gene calls are TRBV3-1 and TRBJ1-5; 7 nucleotides align to TRBD1. The trim removed 4 bases at V and 7 bases at J, leaving 10 bases unmatched. The CDR3 contains 15 residues. Germline-derived CDR1 and CDR2 are LGHDT and YNNKEL (reference sequence).

This clonotype occurred once. The V gene is TRBV5-1, the J gene TRBJ2-3; no clear D gene. V lost 2 bases, J lost 6 bases, and 19 bases lay in between. CDR3 size: 16 residues. From germline, CDR1 is SGHRS and CDR2 YFSETQ. The CDR3 spells CASSLTPGGITDTQYF. The CDR3 region has the DNA TGCGCCAGCAGCTTAACCCCCGGTGGGATTACGGATACGCAGTATTTT.

This clonotype occurred a few times. The genes are TRBV7-2 and TRBJ2-2, with 9 positions matching TRBD2. V dropped 4 bases and J dropped 4; count of bases not matched to a gene: 13. Per germline, CDR1 SGHTA and CDR2 FQGNSA. CDR3 size: 18 residues. The CDR3 DNA reads TGTGCCAGCAGCTCAAAGGATCAGCGGGAGGCTATCACCGGGGAGCTGTTTTTT. The encoded protein is CASSSKDQREAITGELFF.

This clonotype has just a few counts. The rearrangement links TRBV7-9 to TRBJ2-1; D gene uncertain. Looked up from germline, CDR1 is SEHNR and CDR2 is FQNEAQ (reference sequence). The V and J ends lost 5 bases and 8 bases respectively, with 10 bases between them. The CDR3 sequence is 12 residues long. This CDR3 reads CASSLSSYEQFF. The CDR3 DNA reads as TGTGCCAGCAGCCTAAGTAGCTATGAGCAGTTCTTC.

The genes are TRBV12-3 or TRBV12-4 and TRBJ1-1, with 8 bases aligning to TRBD1. This CDR3 has 15 amino acids. The V and J ends lost 5 bases and 4 bases, in that order; junction bases with no gene match: 9. As DNA, the CDR3 is TGTGCCAGCAGTCCCCGAGACAGGGGCAGCACTGAAGCTTTCTTT. It translates to CASSPRDRGSTEAFF.

As for this clonotype: As the CDR3 is not closed by the conserved phenylalanine or tryptophan, this likely results from a read error. The chain recombines TRBV20-1 with TRBJ2-3; D could derive from TRBD1 or TRBD2 (5 bases each). This CDR3 has 15 residues. V was clipped by 6 bases and J by 1 base, with 17 bases between them. From germline, CDR1 is DFQATT and CDR2 SNEGSKA (reference sequence). The CDR3: CSAHLGAVGTDTQYC. CDR3 bases: TGCAGTGCCCATCTCGGGGCGGTTGGCACAGATACGCAGTATTGT.

This clonotype was observed at least ten times. The rearrangement joins TRBV20-1 to TRBJ1-6; D call uncertain. Germline CDR1 is DFQATT and CDR2 is SNEGSKA (reference sequence). Trimming took 1 base from V and 2 from J, leaving 12 bases between them. The CDR3 length is 16 residues. The CDR3 is CSARVAGGAYNSPLHF. Written as DNA, the CDR3 is TGCAGTGCTAGAGTGGCAGGTGGCGCCTATAATTCACCCCTCCACTTT.

This clonotype was seen ten or more times. An end of the junction differs from the germline gene, which may be a read error. This sequence joins TRBV5-1 and TRBJ2-3; weak D call: TRBD1 (5 bases). The CDR3 has 14 residues. The germline gives CDR1 SGHRS, CDR2 YFSETQ. The CDR3: CASSFQGGTDTQYF. CDR3 nucleotide sequence: TGTGCCAGCAGCTTCCAAGGGGGCACAGATACGCAGTATTTT.